The 17 T cell receptor beta chains below come from one sample, sequenced in a study of blood T cell repertoires in COVID-19. Method: immunoSEQ multiplex PCR; TCRdb's copy keeps in-frame clones and lacks some. Altogether about 160,000 clones are present, approximately 91% being singletons, with the ten largest covering roughly 2.3%. The sequenced sample was peripheral blood. These receptors originate from a man aged 18 to 29 with acute or convalescent COVID-19.

In its sample, this clone was seen once. V usage is TRBV29-1 and J usage is TRBJ1-4; no clear D gene. Germline V gives CDR1 SQVTM, CDR2 ANQGSEA. The V gene lost 0 bases and the J gene lost 11 bases, with 22 bases spanning the gap. The CDR3 is made up of 16 amino acids. CDR3 nucleotide sequence: TGCAGCGTTGAAGATCTTTTAGCGGACGGGATTGGGAAACTGTTTTTT. It yields the protein CSVEDLLADGIGKLFF.

The V call is TRBV19, the J call TRBJ1-1; no clear D. Per the germline V gene, CDR1 is LNHDA and CDR2 is SQIVND (reference sequence). V was pared by 3 bases and J by 4 bases, with 15 bases between. The CDR3 spans 15 residues. The CDR3 protein is CASSISWAGSTEAFF. The CDR3 DNA reads as TGTGCCAGTAGTATTTCATGGGCGGGGAGCACTGAAGCTTTCTTT.

V gene TRBV27 combines with J gene TRBJ1-2; D is possibly TRBD1 (6 bases). The CDR3 covers 17 residues. Germline CDR1 MNHEY, CDR2 SMNVEV (reference sequence). V was shortened by 1 base and J by 8 bases, with 23 bases between the two germline ends. This CDR3 reads CASSLWGSGGPSRGYTF. The CDR3 DNA follows: TGTGCCAGCAGTTTATGGGGTAGCGGGGGGCCCTCCCGAGGCTACACCTTC.

The rearrangement links TRBV5-1 to TRBJ1-2, with no clear D. V was trimmed by 0 bases and J by 8 bases, leaving 8 bases between them. The length of the CDR3 is 12 residues. Looked up from germline, CDR1 is SGHRS and CDR2 is YFSETQ. DNA for the CDR3: TGCGCCAGCAGCTTGGGGCTGTACGGCTACACCTTC. Translating it yields CASSLGLYGYTF.

CDR3 nucleotide sequence: TGTGCCAGCAGCCAAGACGCGTTCTCTGGAAACACCATATATTTT. Translation gives CASSQDAFSGNTIYF. The chain has TRBV3-1 (or the pseudogene TRBV3-2) and TRBJ1-3, with D hard to call. Trimming took off 0 bases at V and 0 bases at J, with 6 bases between the two ends. This CDR3 has 15 amino acids. Germline values: CDR1 LGHDT, CDR2 YNNKEL (reference sequence).

The chain carries TRBV10-2 and TRBJ1-1; the D gene is possibly TRBD1 (5 bases). In germline, CDR1 is WSHSY, CDR2 SAAADI. V was trimmed by 0 bases and J by 1 base, leaving 18 bases between them. This CDR3 region has 18 residues. In DNA, the CDR3 is TGCGCCAGCAGTGAGTCGTTGGGGAAGGGGATATGGAACACTGAAGCTTTCTTT. Protein: CASSESLGKGIWNTEAFF.

This chain joins TRBV4-1 and TRBJ2-7; 15 bases fit TRBD2. The length of the CDR3 is 17 residues. Germline V gene sequence: CDR1 MGHRA, CDR2 YSYEKL. Unmatched junction bases numbered 7, after V lost 3 bases and J lost 4 bases. The CDR3 is CASSQEFGLAGGYEQYF. In DNA, the CDR3 is TGCGCCAGCAGCCAGGAGTTTGGACTAGCGGGAGGGTACGAGCAGTACTTC.

The chain has TRBV7-9 and TRBJ1-4; D not resolved. CDR3 length: 14 residues. Germline lookup yields CDR1 SEHNR and CDR2 FQNEAQ (reference sequence). Trimming took 2 bases from V and 2 from J, leaving 6 bases between them. Here the CDR3 reads CASSLSLTNEKLFF. DNA of the CDR3: TGTGCCAGCAGCTTAAGCCTGACTAATGAAAAACTGTTTTTT. Based on the CDR3 plus reference TRBV7-9 and TRBJ1-4, the full variable domain is DTGVSQNPRHKITKRGQNVTFRCDPISEHNRLYWYRQTLGQGPEFLTYFQNEAQLEKSRLLSDRFSAERPKGSFSTLEIQRTEQGDSAMYLCASSLSLTNEKLFFGSGTQLSVL.

V and J are TRBV5-1 and TRBJ2-1, with 14 bases identical to TRBD2. Germline CDR1 SGHRS, CDR2 YFSETQ. V trimming: 0 bases; J trimming: 5 bases; junction bases outside the gene matches: 7. CDR3 length equals 18 residues. CDR3 sequence: CASSLAGTSGSVDNEQFF. Written as DNA, the CDR3 is TGCGCCAGCAGCTTGGCCGGGACTAGCGGGAGTGTTGACAATGAGCAGTTCTTC.

This sequence joins TRBV5-1 and TRBJ1-5, with 8 bases lining up with TRBD1. This CDR3 has 15 residues. Germline lookup yields CDR1 SGHRS and CDR2 YFSETQ. V lost 5 bases and J lost 4; bases outside the gene matches: 8. DNA for the CDR3: TGCGCCAGCAGTCGCACGACAGGGGCAAATCAGCCCCAGCATTTT. Residues: CASSRTTGANQPQHF.

The chain links TRBV12-3 or TRBV12-4 to TRBJ1-1; a weak D match, TRBD1 (5 bases). The V end lost 3 bases, the J end lost 1 base, and 6 bases lay between the germline ends. The CDR3 has 13 residues. CDR3 DNA: TGTGCCAGCAGTTTTCAGGGGAACACTGAAGCTTTCTTT. This sequence encodes CASSFQGNTEAFF.

The J gene is TRBJ1-4, the V gene TRBV14; 10 bases align to TRBD1. With V trimmed by 6 bases and J by 4 bases, 11 bases remained unmatched. Germline CDR1 SGHDN, CDR2 FVKESK. CDR3 size: 17 residues. CDR3 bases: TGTGCCAGCAGTCAATCGACAGGGGGCAAGGTTAATGAAAAACTGTTTTTT. This translates into CASSQSTGGKVNEKLFF.

V and J are TRBV25-1 and TRBJ2-2; the match to TRBD1 covers 12 bases. Germline CDR1 MGHDK, CDR2 SYGVNS. V gave up 4 bases and J gave up 2 bases; unmatched junction bases: 5. CDR3 length: 17 residues. The CDR3 reads CASSGDRGRPNTGELFF. CDR3 bases: TGTGCCAGCAGTGGGGACAGGGGGCGCCCAAACACCGGGGAGCTGTTTTTT.

V usage is TRBV5-5 and J usage is TRBJ2-7; possible D gene TRBD1, 6 bases. Germline values: CDR1 SGHKS, CDR2 YYEKEE (reference sequence). This CDR3 comprises 14 residues. Trimming cost V 4 bases and J 1 base, with 12 bases left between them. The CDR3 DNA reads TGTGCCAGCAGCCTAAGGACAGCTTCCTACGAGCAGTACTTC. Translation gives CASSLRTASYEQYF.

With respect to this clone: Other DNA sequences in the same sample also yield this CDR3. The chain is built from TRBV4-1 and TRBJ2-7, with D perhaps TRBD2 (6 bases). The ends were cut back, 0 bases at V and 0 bases at J, with 9 bases in the middle. The CDR3 has 15 residues. The germline V gene has CDR1 MGHRA and CDR2 YSYEKL. CDR3 in amino acids: CASSQDRESSYEQYF. DNA of the CDR3: TGCGCCAGCAGCCAAGATCGGGAGAGCTCCTACGAGCAGTACTTC.

The genes are TRBV27 and TRBJ1-1; TRBD1 aligns across 10 bases. After removal of 6 bases from V and 13 bases from J, the junction contained 8 bases not matched to a gene. The germline V gene has CDR1 MNHEY and CDR2 SMNVEV (reference sequence). CDR3 length: 12 residues. CDR3 loop: CASSLRTGGVFF. CDR3 DNA sequence: TGTGCCAGCAGCCTACGGACAGGGGGTGTTTTCTTT.

This chain uses TRBV2 with TRBJ1-4, with 7 bases fitting TRBD1. The CDR3 runs to 13 residues. V was clipped by 10 bases and J by 4 bases; unmatched bases: 6. Germline V gives CDR1 SNHLY, CDR2 FYNNEI. CDR3 DNA sequence: TGTGCCACCAAGGGGGACAGTAATGAAAAACTGTTTTTT. It is translated as CATKGDSNEKLFF.